These T cell receptor beta chains were read from a single sample in a study of blood T cell repertoires in COVID-19. Repertoires were generated with immunoSEQ multiplex PCR, while TCRdb's copy carries only in-frame clones and drops some. The table lists roughly 290,000 clones, around nine tenths of them singletons. The sample comprised PBMCs or T cells enriched from blood (not recorded which). The receptors derive from a woman in her forties who had recovered from COVID-19. The conserved cysteine and the conserved F or W are not part of the CDR3 here. D genes are given only for firm matches.

d_call j_call v_call cdr3_aa
. TRBJ1-1 TRBV28 ASRGPGTPNTEAF
TRBD1 TRBJ2-3 TRBV19 ASKEGQTGADTQY
TRBD2 TRBJ2-4 TRBV11-2 ASSLGTSGRNIQY
TRBD2 TRBJ2-7 TRBV10-2 ASSDGGASHEQY
. TRBJ2-2 TRBV30 AWTFVAGELF
. TRBJ2-1 TRBV19 ASSVTGSGNEQF
TRBD1 TRBJ1-2 TRBV5-1 ASSPTGGAQYGYT
TRBD2 TRBJ2-3 TRBV24-1 ATSDPGTSGKPSTDTQY
. TRBJ2-5 TRBV11-1 ASSHGLADQETQY
TRBD2 TRBJ2-7 TRBV23-1 ASSQSLAGGGYEQY
TRBD1 TRBJ1-1 TRBV5-1 ASSSGQGARGEAF
TRBD1 TRBJ2-5 TRBV7-9 ASSPEDRGRETQY
. TRBJ1-4 TRBV4-1 ASSTGPTNEKLF
TRBD2 TRBJ2-7 TRBV19 ASSIKAGDRRSYEQY
TRBD1 TRBJ1-3 TRBV12-5 ASGPPTGSGNTIY
TRBD2 TRBJ2-3 TRBV6-5 ASSRREADTQY
TRBD1 TRBJ1-2 TRBV7-2 ASSLGPGQGVYGYT
TRBD1 TRBJ2-3 TRBV18 ASSPYPLSRGLTDTQY
. TRBJ1-5 TRBV20-1 SASLSRQSNQPQH
TRBD2 TRBJ2-3 TRBV6-1 ASSERFLAGSTDTQY
. TRBJ1-2 TRBV6-5 ASSAGVYGYT
. TRBJ1-1 TRBV7-9 ASSLFEDTEAF
. TRBJ2-2 TRBV27 ASSNRDWDGELF
TRBD2 TRBJ2-5 TRBV14 ASSSSGRETQY
. TRBJ2-6 TRBV5-4 ATKTVAGANVLT
TRBD2 TRBJ2-5 TRBV7-9 AIELAGRTETQY
. TRBJ2-1 TRBV5-4 ASSSWGNYYNEQF
TRBD2 TRBJ2-2 TRBV19 ASSIGLAGVFGELF
. TRBJ1-2 TRBV5-1 ASSWGWDTHNYGYT
. TRBJ1-1 TRBV30 AWSELGPGTEAF
TRBD1 TRBJ2-7 TRBV5-8 ASSLRTGGYEQY
. TRBJ1-6 TRBV25-1 ASQTEGVSPLH
. TRBJ1-2 TRBV5-5 ASSKGLYGYT
TRBD1 TRBJ1-1 TRBV18 ASSRTGGLTEAF
TRBD1 TRBJ2-7 TRBV2 ASSQQGASYEQY
TRBD1 TRBJ1-6 TRBV27 ASGERGQTNSPLH
TRBD2 TRBJ2-1 TRBV5-4 ASSPGTSGRGNNEQF
TRBD2 TRBJ2-5 TRBV29-1 SVGLAGVEETQY
. TRBJ1-6 TRBV6-5 ASRQRQAEGSPLH
. TRBJ1-5 TRBV30 AWSVGGAQRPQH
. TRBJ1-5 TRBV12-5 ASGLEGNQPQH
. TRBJ2-1 TRBV3-1/TRBV3-2 ASSTSPGQFPYNEQF
. TRBJ2-1 TRBV30 AWKKAPAVDNEQF
TRBD2 TRBJ2-7 TRBV27 ASSLRGLAGGYEQY
TRBD2 TRBJ2-5 TRBV5-4 ASSLGLAGQETQY
. TRBJ1-1 TRBV5-4 ASSSASRGGTEAF
TRBD1 TRBJ1-4 TRBV30 AWSRGPTNEKLF
. TRBJ2-7 TRBV6-5 ASRQGSQGTYEQY
. TRBJ1-2 TRBV10-2 ASGETEYGYT
. TRBJ1-6 TRBV11-2 ASSLDSRQSRSPLH
. TRBJ2-3 TRBV6-6 ASSYVGVSTDTQY
TRBD1 TRBJ1-6 TRBV4-2 ASSQNTGERSPLH
. TRBJ2-7 TRBV5-1 ASSPTGPPYEQY